The present T cell receptor beta chain was sequenced within a study of monozygotic twins with inflammatory bowel disease (dated by TCRdb to between 2019 and 2020). Turning to the overall study: In total, about 28 monozygotic twin pairs made up the full study: 19 Danish pairs, all IBD-discordant, plus nine German pairs, of which four were IBD-concordant and five were IBD-discordant. Disease-associated traits were sought mainly through comparisons between IBD patients and their genetically identical healthy co-twins within discordant pairs. Each individual had, on average, about 151 000 unique TCRalpha sequences and 181 000 unique TCRbeta sequences available for analysis.

To prepare the library, 5' RACE was applied. For each TCR library, around 4,000 ng of total RNA was used. cDNA was synthesized with SMARTScribe reverse transcriptase in eight separate reactions per sample. During cDNA synthesis, template switching introduced unique molecular identifiers that contained a 6-nucleotide sample barcode. Two nested PCRs of around 15 and 10 cycles amplified the TCRalpha and TCRbeta cDNA, and bead purification followed each PCR. Before amplification, the cDNA was both treated with uracil DNA-glycosylase and purified with the QIAquick PCR purification kit. The second PCR added Illumina TruSeq-compatible adapters along with sample-specific barcodes. TapeStation and Qubit were used to check library quality and concentration, and 5 ng of each library was pooled. Pooled libraries were sequenced on an Illumina HiSeq2500 single-index Rapid Run with 2 x 100 bp reads and custom sequencing primers. Per the source publication's procedure: MiGEC version 1.2.6 was used for UMI-based consensus assembly to correct PCR and sequencing errors. V(D)J alignment, clonotype assembly and CDR3 extraction were performed with MiXCR version 2.1.1. To normalise gene usage, clonotype sharing and MAIT/NKT TCR abundance, the top 1000, 10 000 and 20 000 clonotypes in each sample were analysed. After downsampling to 27 000 UMIs, diversity was calculated as the inverse Simpson index using the vegan R package. Statistical testing used paired Mann-Whitney U tests on the discordant twin pairs and applied Benjamini-Hochberg correction for multiple testing. Each entry corresponds to one CDR3 protein sequence from reads that TCRdb reprocessed, and DNA is not given. The V and J calls were not made by the authors but by TCRdb's processing. This sample's table carries about 380,000 distinct CDR3 sequences. The top ten clones comprise just over 2.5% of the sample.

Taken from the germline V gene, the CDR1 and CDR2 loops are MNHEY and SVGAGI. Including the terminal cysteine and phenylalanine, the CDR3 comprises 17 residues. No DNA accompanies this entry. From each donor, an approximately 2.3 ml peripheral blood sample was drawn into PAXgene tubes and stored at -80 degrees C. Without any T cell sorting, total RNA was extracted from whole blood using the PAXgene blood miRNA kit on an automated QIAcube. Deep TCRalpha and TCRbeta repertoire profiling with unique molecular barcoding was performed on peripheral blood of monozygotic twin pairs concordant or discordant for inflammatory bowel disease. Smoking habits were recorded for all twin pairs, and each individual was classified as a current, former or never smoker. Overall results and qualifications from the work: Concordant and discordant twins showed no difference in repertoire similarity, possibly because of limited statistical power. The analysis was unable to tell apart different T cell subtypes. Measured by the inverse Simpson index, TCRbeta repertoire diversity was lower in IBD patients than in their healthy co-twins. Compared with healthy twins, IBD patients shared fewer clonotypes with other individuals, and the difference was most pronounced in patients with signs of disease activity. The results gave no support for a single strong signal or clonotype linked to IBD. Differing immunosuppressive treatments among patients may have added background noise and inter-individual variability to the repertoires.

In regard to this clonotype: Its binding antigen is unknown.

The sequenced sample consisted of blood. Recombination connected TRBV6-5 to TRBJ1-6; TCRdb lists TRBD1, though no DNA is available to test this call. This clonotype was sampled from a human donor with ulcerative colitis or Crohn's disease, or a healthy co-twin of an affected twin (not recorded which). This receptor carries the CDR3 CASSYTPRGRYNSPLHF.